One and the same sample provided the 22 T cell receptor beta chains below, sequenced in a study of T cell responses to AZD1222 COVID-19 vaccine. Method: immunoSEQ multiplex PCR; TCRdb's copy keeps in-frame clones and lacks some. The data contain roughly 72,000 clones, about 91% of them singletons. The starting material was peripheral blood, obtained 28 days after the second dose of the MenACWY control vaccine. The origin of the receptors is an adult who received the MenACWY meningococcal vaccine as a control.

CDR3 amino acids: CASRGTTGNTIYF. The CDR3 coding sequence is TGTGCCAGCAGGGGGACAACTGGAAACACCATATATTTT. The rearrangement uses TRBV6-5 and TRBJ1-3, with TRBD1 as a possible D gene (6 bases). Germline V gene sequence: CDR1 MNHEY, CDR2 SVGAGI. Between the trimmed V and J ends, which lost 6 bases and 2 bases, there was a span of 8 bases. There are 13 residues in the CDR3.

The DNA of the CDR3 is TGTGCCAGTAGTATCTCAGGGGGCGTCGAGGGGTCACCCCTCCACTTT. Translation: CASSISGGVEGSPLHF. J is TRBJ1-6 and V is TRBV19, with 8 bases aligning to TRBD1. CDR1 LNHDA and CDR2 SQIVND come from the germline V gene (reference sequence). The CDR3 has 16 residues. After removal of 3 bases from V and 10 bases from J, the junction contained 11 bases not matched to a gene. The whole variable domain, remainder taken from reference TRBV19 and TRBJ1-6, is DGGITQSPKYLFRKEGQNVTLSCEQNLNHDAMYWYRQDPGQGLRLIYYSQIVNDFQKGDIAEGYSVSREKKESFPLTVTSAQKNPTAFYLCASSISGGVEGSPLHFGNGTRLTVT.

The genes are TRBV5-6 and TRBJ1-1; D is possibly TRBD1 (5 bases). The germline V gene encodes CDR1 SGHDT and CDR2 YYEEEE. Trimming cost V 0 bases and J 3 bases, with 6 bases left between them. The CDR3 totals 13 residues. The CDR3 sequence: CASSLVGDTEAFF. The CDR3 nucleotides are TGTGCCAGCAGCTTGGTGGGGGACACTGAAGCTTTCTTT.

The CDR3 sequence is CASSLSLAGTDTQYF. CDR3 coding DNA: TGTGCCAGCAGCTTATCTCTAGCGGGGACAGATACGCAGTATTTT. The V and J genes are TRBV7-3 and TRBJ2-3; TRBD2 agrees at 9 bases. Germline trimming cut 2 bases from V and 3 bases from J; bases unmatched to any gene: 3. The CDR3 totals 15 residues. CDR1 and CDR2 from the germline V gene are SGHTA and FQGTGA.

Only a few counts were recorded for this clone. The CDR3 DNA is TGTGCCAGCAGTTTTCGGGCTGGGCAGCCCCAGCATTTT. This gives the protein CASSFRAGQPQHF. J is TRBJ1-5 and V is TRBV6-5, with no clear D. Trimming stripped 4 bases from V and 7 bases from J, with 11 bases between. The germline V gene encodes CDR1 MNHEY and CDR2 SVGAGI. CDR3 length: 13 residues.

The J gene is TRBJ2-5, the V gene TRBV10-1, with 12 bases identical to TRBD1. V was clipped by 2 bases and J by 5 bases; unmatched bases: 9. The CDR3 loop spans 17 amino acids. CDR1 and CDR2 from the germline V gene are WNHNN and SYGVQD (reference sequence). CDR3 sequence reads: CASSEIRRDRGRETQYF. The CDR3 nucleotides read TGCGCCAGCAGTGAGATTCGACGGGACAGGGGGCGGGAGACCCAGTACTTC.

About this clone: Other DNA sequences in the same sample also yield this CDR3. The chain links TRBV7-2 to TRBJ2-7; D remains ambiguous. The CDR3 totals 14 residues. The V end was cut by 0 bases, the J end by 2 bases, with 8 bases between. The germline V gene encodes CDR1 SGHTA and CDR2 FQGNSA. The CDR3 DNA reads as TGTGCCAGCAGCTTAGCGGCAGGTGCCTACGAGCAGTACTTC. Protein sequence: CASSLAAGAYEQYF.

The CDR3, as DNA: TGTGCCAGCAGTCCGGGGGGGTTTAACGAGCAGTACTTC. This sequence encodes CASSPGGFNEQYF. This chain links TRBV6-5 with TRBJ2-7, with 8 bases aligning to TRBD2. Germline lookup yields CDR1 MNHEY and CDR2 SVGAGI. The V segment lost 5 bases and the J segment 5 bases; nucleotides outside the gene matches: 5. The CDR3 contains 13 residues.

The V gene is TRBV28, the J gene TRBJ2-5, with 16 positions matching TRBD2. CDR3 size: 17 residues. The J segment lost 4 bases and the V segment lost 6 bases, leaving 8 bases of the junction unmatched. CDR1 MDHEN and CDR2 SYDVKM come from the germline V gene. CDR3: CASSQGTSGGASETQYF. The DNA for the CDR3 is TGTGCCAGCAGCCAAGGGACTAGCGGGGGGGCCTCAGAGACCCAGTACTTC.

The V call is TRBV7-3, the J call TRBJ2-2, with 11 nucleotides matching TRBD2. CDR1 is SGHTA and CDR2 is FQGTGA in the germline V gene. This CDR3 region has 17 residues. V gave up 5 bases and J gave up 2 bases; unmatched junction bases: 7. CDR3 nucleotides: TGTGCCAGCAGCAAAACTAGCGGGGGCCCCAACACCGGGGAGCTGTTTTTT. This encodes CASSKTSGGPNTGELFF.

The J gene is TRBJ1-4, the V gene TRBV7-2; D is unresolved. V lost 3 bases and J 8 bases, leaving 10 bases between the germline ends. CDR1 is SGHTA and CDR2 is FQGNSA in the germline V gene. This CDR3 region has 13 residues. CDR3 region: CASSFIFGEKLFF. In DNA form, the CDR3 reads TGTGCCAGCAGCTTTATTTTTGGGGAAAAACTGTTTTTT.

The chain employs TRBV27 and TRBJ1-1; D is possibly TRBD1 (5 bases). CDR3 length equals 18 residues. Germline V gene sequence: CDR1 MNHEY, CDR2 SMNVEV (reference sequence). Trimming pared 5 bases from V and 1 base from J, leaving 23 bases between. CDR3 in DNA: TGTGCCAGCAGTAACAGGCCCGGGCTCGCAGGGAGGAACACTGAAGCTTTCTTT. Residues: CASSNRPGLAGRNTEAFF.

This clone was counted once. Germline and junction disagree at one end, which may indicate a read error. The genes are TRBV7-2 and TRBJ1-6; 10 bases are shared with TRBD1. Germline V lookup: CDR1 SGHTA, CDR2 FQGNSA. The CDR3 runs to 16 residues. The chain's CDR3 is CASSLAPGQGSSPLHF. CDR3 DNA: TGTGCCAGCAGCCTAGCACCGGGACAGGGGTCTTCACCCCTCCACTTT. Full variable domain (rest looked up from reference TRBV7-2 and TRBJ1-6): GAGVSQSPSNKVTEKGKDVELRCDPISGHTALYWYRQSLGQGLEFLIYFQGNSAPDKSGLPSDRFSAERTGGSVSTLTIQRTQQEDSAVYLCASSLAPGQGSSPLHFGNGTRLTVT.

This clone was counted a single time. The V call is TRBV4-1, the J call TRBJ2-3, with 12 bases aligning to TRBD2. The ends lost 4 bases at V and 4 bases at J; junction bases unmatched: 6. Germline V gene lookup returns CDR1 MGHRA and CDR2 YSYEKL. The CDR3 totals 16 residues. CDR3 coding DNA: TGCGCCAGCAGCCGCCCTAGCGGGGGGGCGTCAGATACGCAGTATTTT. Translating it yields CASSRPSGGASDTQYF.

The chain combines TRBV3-1 (or the pseudogene TRBV3-2) with TRBJ1-1; D might be TRBD1 (5 bases). V shed 2 bases and J shed 0 bases, with 13 bases lying between them. Germline loops: CDR1 LGHDT, CDR2 YNNKEL (reference sequence). The length of the CDR3 is 16 residues. This CDR3 reads CASSQLNTGLNTEAFF. Written as DNA, the CDR3 is TGTGCCAGCAGCCAATTGAATACAGGCCTGAACACTGAAGCTTTCTTT.

The chain carries TRBV3-1 (or the pseudogene TRBV3-2) and TRBJ2-2; TRBD1 is a possible D gene (5 bases). Germline V CDR1 and CDR2: LGHDT, YNNKEL (reference sequence). This CDR3 region has 13 residues. The germline V and J ends were trimmed by 6 bases and 7 bases, with 12 bases remaining between them. The CDR3 loop reads CASSQGMGGELFF. In nucleotides, the CDR3 is TGTGCCAGCAGTCAGGGCATGGGCGGGGAGCTGTTTTTT.

A single count supports this clone. The genes are TRBV11-3 and TRBJ1-1, with D unresolved. V gave up 2 bases and J gave up 2 bases, with 9 bases separating them. The length of the CDR3 is 14 residues. The germline CDR1 and CDR2 sequences are SGHNT and YENEEA. The CDR3, as DNA: TGTGCCAGCAGCTTACATGGGGAAAACACTGAAGCTTTCTTT. This encodes CASSLHGENTEAFF.

The rearrangement joins TRBV30 to TRBJ1-2; 7 positions match TRBD1. The CDR3 is made up of 13 amino acids. Germline V gene sequence: CDR1 GTSNPN, CDR2 SVGIG (reference sequence). Trimming cost V 0 bases and J 4 bases; bases outside gene matches: 2. The CDR3 region is CAWSVTGTYGYTF. In DNA form, the CDR3 reads TGTGCCTGGAGTGTGACAGGGACCTATGGCTACACCTTC.

This clone was counted a single time. V is TRBV4-2 and J is TRBJ2-3; D not resolved. Germline CDR1 is LGHNA and CDR2 is YNFKEQ. V lost 1 base and J lost 0, with 5 bases in between. This CDR3 is 14 amino acids long. The CDR3 protein is CASSQGRSTDTQYF. CDR3 in DNA: TGTGCCAGCAGCCAAGGGCGGAGCACAGATACGCAGTATTTT.

This clone was found once. The V call is TRBV5-6, the J call TRBJ2-5; no definite D call. Per the germline V gene, CDR1 is SGHDT and CDR2 is YYEEEE. V lost 4 bases and J 5 bases, leaving 9 bases between the germline ends. This CDR3 is built from 12 residues. CDR3 coding DNA: TGTGCCAGCAGCCGGCCGGATGAGACCCAGTACTTC. It specifies CASSRPDETQYF. Together with reference TRBV5-6 and TRBJ2-5, the CDR3 gives the full variable domain: DAGVTQSPTHLIKTRGQQVTLRCSPKSGHDTVSWYQQALGQGPQFIFQYYEEEERQRGNFPDRFSGHQFPNYSSELNVNALLLGDSALYLCASSRPDETQYFGPGTRLLVL.

The chain is built from TRBV7-2 and TRBJ1-4; 8 bases align to TRBD1. Germline V gene data show CDR1 as SGHTA and CDR2 as FQGNSA. The V and J ends lost 2 bases and 0 bases, in that order; junction bases with no gene match: 11. This CDR3 contains 19 residues. CDR3 loop: CASSLIPGQGQATNEKLFF. CDR3 nucleotides: TGTGCCAGCAGCTTAATTCCCGGACAGGGACAAGCAACTAATGAAAAACTGTTTTTT.

The chain employs TRBV18 and TRBJ1-3; D perhaps matches TRBD1 (5 bases). Trimming took off 6 bases at V and 0 bases at J, with 15 bases between the two ends. The CDR3 runs to 16 residues. Per the germline V gene, CDR1 is KGHSH and CDR2 is LQKENI. CDR3 protein: CASSYVPDTSGNTIYF. The CDR3, as DNA: TGTGCCAGCTCGTACGTCCCGGACACCTCTGGAAACACCATATATTTT. Complete variable domain (other parts from reference TRBV18 and TRBJ1-3): NAGVMQNPRHLVRRRGQEARLRCSPMKGHSHVYWYRQLPEEGLKFMVYLQKENIIDESGMPKERFSAEFPKEGPSILRIQQVVRGDSAAYFCASSYVPDTSGNTIYFGEGSWLTVV.